Reported below is one TCR beta chain. Its antigen is not identified. The assay was immunoSEQ multiplex PCR, and TCRdb's table has in-frame clones only and misses some. This table has roughly 13,000 clones, over 85% appearing once. The sample belongs to a study of T cells in localized non-small cell lung cancer. Findings and caveats of the study: Greater blood T cell density accompanied longer overall survival. Adjacent lung held a median 57 of the top 100 tumor clones. Because only a single region of the tumor was sequenced, heterogeneity remains possible.

Germline CDR1 and CDR2: MRHNA and SNTAGT. The CDR3 is 14 amino acids. Trimming left V 4 bases short and J 2 bases short, with 6 bases between. This specimen consisted of peripheral blood mononuclear cells, obtained before any cancer treatment. The V call is TRBV6-4, the J call TRBJ2-6; D gene ambiguous. This TCR came from a man aged 40-75 years with stage III lung adenocarcinoma. Written as DNA, the CDR3 is TGTGCCAGCAGTGCCTGGGCTGGGGCCAACGTCCTGACTTTC. Translated, it gives CASSAWAGANVLTF.